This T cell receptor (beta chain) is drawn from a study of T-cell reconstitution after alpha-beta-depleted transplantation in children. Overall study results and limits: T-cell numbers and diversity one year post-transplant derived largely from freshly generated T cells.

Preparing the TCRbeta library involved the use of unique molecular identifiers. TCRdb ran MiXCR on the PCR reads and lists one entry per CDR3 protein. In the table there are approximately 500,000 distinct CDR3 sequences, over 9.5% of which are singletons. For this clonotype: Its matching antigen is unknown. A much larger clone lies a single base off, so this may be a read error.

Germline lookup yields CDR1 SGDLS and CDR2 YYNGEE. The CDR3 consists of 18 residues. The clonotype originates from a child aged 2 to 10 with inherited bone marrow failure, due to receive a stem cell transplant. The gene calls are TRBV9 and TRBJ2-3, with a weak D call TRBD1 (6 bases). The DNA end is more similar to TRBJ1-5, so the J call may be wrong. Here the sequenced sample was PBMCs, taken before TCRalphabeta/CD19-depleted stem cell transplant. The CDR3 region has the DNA TGTGCCAGCAGCCCTCTTAAGGGGGGGCTGGGTCGACAAGATACGCAGCATTTT. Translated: CASSPLKGGLGRQDTQHF.